The clone carrying this T cell receptor beta chain was seen repeatedly, ten times or more. It was with unique molecular identifiers that the TCRbeta library was prepared. A single record per CDR3 protein comes from TCRdb applying MiXCR to the PCR reads. The profile shows roughly 180,000 distinct CDR3 sequences, over 8.5% of them singletons. This specimen belongs to a study of T-cell reconstitution after alpha-beta-depleted transplantation in children. CDR3 length: 20 residues. Germline CDR1 and CDR2: MGHRA and YSYEKL. J lost 6 bases, V lost 2 bases, and 20 bases had no gene match. The chain joins TRBV4-1 to TRBJ2-1; 9 nucleotides line up with TRBD1. Sequences were derived from PBMCs, sampled before TCRalphabeta/CD19-depleted stem cell transplant. The TCR originated in a boy aged 2 to 10 with acute myeloid leukemia, due to receive a stem cell transplant. CDR3 bases: TGCGCCAGCAGCCAACCATTGAAAAAGGAACAGGGGGCAGGGTTCAATGAGCAGTTCTTC. It codes for CASSQPLKKEQGAGFNEQFF.